A selection of T cell receptor beta chains follows, all from one sample in a study of CD8 T cells in Susac syndrome. TCRdb re-called the immunoSEQ multiplex PCR reads with MiXCR, one entry per CDR3 protein. The sample shows 70,000 or so distinct CDR3 sequences, 85% to 95% of them seen only once. Sequencing used CD8+ T cells from PBMCs. These receptors originate from a human donor in good health. Both conserved end residues are trimmed from each CDR3. For some rows the clone size is stated as once, few or many, or as a class when expanded; others skip it.

size: -
V: TRBV20-1
CDR3: SARVRDYPTGELF

size: -
V: TRBV5-4
CDR3: ASSRTDTQY

size: -
V: TRBV19
CDR3: ATLGSGLAKNIQY

size: -
V: TRBV19
CDR3: ASSAKGQPSSYEQY

size: once
V: TRBV28
CDR3: ASSLLGRMNTEAF

size: -
V: TRBV7-8
CDR3: ASSADRGVYGYT

size: -
V: TRBV4-3
CDR3: ASSQDLGGVQPQH

size: -
V: TRBV6-5
CDR3: ASRRSRESNQPQH

size: -
V: TRBV7-9
CDR3: ASSSTETFSYEQY

size: -
V: TRBV29-1
CDR3: SVRGTETGELF

size: -
V: TRBV28
CDR3: ASSPSVYGYT

size: -
V: TRBV27
CDR3: ASSLRGAPATEAF